This TCR beta chain was identified during a study of T cell repertoires in cytomegalovirus infection. Study overall: Both a matching HLA type and CMV infection were indicated by public TCR beta signatures.

Study findings and constraints: Frequencies of public TCR beta families were cumulated, and this identified carriers of CMV plus the relevant HLA. Dominating the ex vivo response were TCR beta clonotypes that were CMV-specific and HLA-C-restricted.

MiXCR, applied by TCRdb to the reads, yields one record per CDR3 protein. The sample includes around 740,000 distinct CDR3 sequences, 35% to 45% of them seen just once. Concerning this clonotype itself: Its antigen is still unknown. An end of the junction does not agree with germline; a read error may underlie this.

The CDR3 is made up of 14 amino acids. Germline V lookup: CDR1 SEHNR, CDR2 FQNEAQ (reference sequence). This TCR was recovered from a human donor in good health (CMV status not recorded). Some clones in this sample may be carry-over from other donors' samples. The sequencing sample was made of PBMCs. The rearrangement joins TRBV7-9 to TRBJ1-6; TRBD1 matches at 10 bases. For the CDR3, the DNA is TGTGCTAGCAGCTTAGGGGACAGGGGTCCACCCCTCCACTTT. Its protein is CASSLGDRGPPLHF.